This T cell receptor (beta chain) was observed in a study of blood T cell repertoires in COVID-19. For the study at large: The analysed material was cDNA or gDNA that came from T cells, B-cell-depleted T cells, or PBMCs.

The CDR3 consists of 15 residues. The ends were cut back, 1 base at V and 0 bases at J, with 7 bases in the middle. In germline, CDR1 is MGHRA, CDR2 YSYEKL. As handled by the study authors: The assay estimated nucleated cells by amplifying reference gene primers. Generated by immunoSEQ multiplex PCR, the TCRdb table keeps only in-frame clones and is missing some. The V and J calls and clone size were taken over from that table, and D and trimming were inferred from the DNA. The sample lists 150,000 to 200,000 clones; around 85% were seen once. V is TRBV4-1 and J is TRBJ2-4; D unresolved. The sequenced material came from peripheral blood. The sequence was collected from a man between 65 and 85 years old with active or convalescent COVID-19. CDR3: CASSQGYIAKNIQYF. In nucleotides, the CDR3 is TGCGCCAGCAGCCAAGGGTACATAGCCAAAAACATTCAGTACTTC.